This T cell receptor beta chain was profiled in a study of cytomegalovirus exposure and HLA in healthy donors. All the people who gave samples were healthy bone marrow donors. The length of the CDR3 is 18 residues. Germline V gene data show CDR1 as SEHNR and CDR2 as FQNEAQ (reference sequence). The ends lost 1 base at V and 1 base at J; junction bases unmatched: 8. The PCR had 60 Vbeta and 13 Jbeta primers. Data came from immunoSEQ multiplex PCR; TCRdb stores just in-frame clones and leaves some out. The data contain 200,000 or so clones, over 65% of them seen just once; the ten biggest clones take up roughly 0.095%.

Sequenced input: PBMCs. The V call is TRBV7-9, the J call TRBJ2-5; 11 positions agree with TRBD2. The receptor was isolated from a boy younger than 10 in good health and CMV-seronegative. The CDR3 here is CASSLVAGLAGGQETQYF. The CDR3 coding sequence is TGTGCCAGCAGCTTAGTAGCAGGGCTAGCGGGGGGCCAAGAGACCCAGTACTTC.